This TCR beta chain originates from a study of low-dose radiotherapy and immunotherapy resistance in tumors. The wider study: For Cohort 1, fractions of 0.5 Gy were given every 2 weeks, reaching 6.5 Gy overall. The regimen for patients comprised intravenous nivolumab 240 mg every two weeks plus intravenous ipilimumab 1 mg/kg every six weeks.

Alpha- and beta-chain coverage of first-strand cDNA came from TRAV- and TRBV-specific primers. It was with a constant-region primer and a V-primer adapter that TCRs were amplified over around 19 PCR cycles. TCRdb re-derived calls from the reads in MiXCR, one entry per CDR3 protein. This table has 40,000 or so distinct CDR3 sequences, about 25% appearing once. Specified time point: after trial treatment. Treatment reported: LDRT plus nivolumab, ipilimumab, low-dose cyclophosphamide and aspirin (RACIN trial). Every donor was treated with nivolumab, ipilimumab, aspirin, low-dose cyclophosphamide and also low-dose radiotherapy. The CDR3 has 13 residues. Germline V CDR1 and CDR2: SGHNT, YYREEE (reference sequence). The ends lost 9 bases at V and 8 bases at J; junction bases unmatched: 6. This clonotype came up many times.

The chain couples TRBV5-4 to TRBJ2-1; 12 nucleotides align to TRBD2. The material sequenced was PBMCs, taken after low-dose radiotherapy plus immunotherapy. The receptor was isolated from a male donor with prostate cancer. The CDR3 loop is CAMVLAGGHEQFF. The DNA of the CDR3 is TGTGCCATGGTACTAGCGGGAGGTCATGAGCAGTTCTTC.